The sequence of this T cell receptor (beta chain) was determined in a study of blood T cell repertoires in COVID-19. In the authors' workflow: The authors estimated nucleated cell counts from reference gene primer amplification. Generated by immunoSEQ multiplex PCR, the TCRdb table keeps only in-frame clones and is missing some. Clonal size and the V and J genes are those of that table, whereas D and trimming came from the DNA. Of 350,000 to 400,000 clones in the sample, roughly 90% were seen once. This CDR3 spans 14 amino acids. The V gene's germline CDR1 is SGDLS and CDR2 YYNGEE. The germline V and J ends were trimmed by 4 bases and 1 base, with 10 bases remaining between them. Among Cohort 3 donors, those recovered had two negative PCRs, clearance, or symptom resolution.

This clonotype was sampled from a woman aged 30 to 39 who had recovered from COVID-19. The sequencing sample was made of PBMCs or T cells enriched from blood (not recorded which). This chain links TRBV9 with TRBJ2-3; D is ambiguous. This CDR3 reads CASSSPEGTDTQYF. CDR3 nucleotide sequence: TGTGCCAGCAGCTCCCCCGAGGGCACAGATACGCAGTATTTT. Together with reference TRBV9 and TRBJ2-3, the CDR3 gives the full variable domain: DSGVTQTPKHLITATGQRVTLRCSPRSGDLSVYWYQQSLDQGLQFLIQYYNGEERAKGNILERFSAQQFPDLHSELNLSSLELGDSALYFCASSSPEGTDTQYFGPGTRLTVL.